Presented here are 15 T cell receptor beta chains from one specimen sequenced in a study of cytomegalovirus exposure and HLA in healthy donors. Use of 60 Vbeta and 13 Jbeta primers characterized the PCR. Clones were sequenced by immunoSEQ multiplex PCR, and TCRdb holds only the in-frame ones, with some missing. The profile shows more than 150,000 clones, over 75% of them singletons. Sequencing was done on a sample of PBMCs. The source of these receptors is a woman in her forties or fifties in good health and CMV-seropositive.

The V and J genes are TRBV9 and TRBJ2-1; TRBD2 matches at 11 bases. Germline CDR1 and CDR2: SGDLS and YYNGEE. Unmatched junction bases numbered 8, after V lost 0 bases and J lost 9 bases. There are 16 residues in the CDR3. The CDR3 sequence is CASSVVASGGRGEQFF. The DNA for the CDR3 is TGTGCCAGCAGCGTAGTGGCTAGCGGGGGGCGGGGTGAGCAGTTCTTC.

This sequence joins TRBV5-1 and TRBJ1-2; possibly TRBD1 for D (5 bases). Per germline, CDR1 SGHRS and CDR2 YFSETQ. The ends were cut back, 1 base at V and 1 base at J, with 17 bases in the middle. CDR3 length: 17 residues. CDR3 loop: CASSLTPEQDLNYGYTF. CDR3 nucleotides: TGCGCCAGCAGCTTGACCCCCGAACAGGACCTTAACTATGGCTACACCTTC.

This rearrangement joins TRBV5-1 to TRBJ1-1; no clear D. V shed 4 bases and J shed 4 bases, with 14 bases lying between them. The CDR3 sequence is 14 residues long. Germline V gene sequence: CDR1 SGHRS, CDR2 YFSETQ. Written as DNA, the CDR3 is TGCGCCAGCAGCCAGAACGTGGGAGGCACTGAAGCTTTCTTT. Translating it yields CASSQNVGGTEAFF.

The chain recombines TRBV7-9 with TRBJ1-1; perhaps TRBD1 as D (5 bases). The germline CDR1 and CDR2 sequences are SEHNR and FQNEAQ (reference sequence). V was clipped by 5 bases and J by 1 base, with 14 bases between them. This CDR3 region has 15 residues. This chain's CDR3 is CASSPRGGPNTEAFF. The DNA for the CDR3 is TGTGCCAGCAGCCCTCGGGGGGGACCGAACACTGAAGCTTTCTTT.

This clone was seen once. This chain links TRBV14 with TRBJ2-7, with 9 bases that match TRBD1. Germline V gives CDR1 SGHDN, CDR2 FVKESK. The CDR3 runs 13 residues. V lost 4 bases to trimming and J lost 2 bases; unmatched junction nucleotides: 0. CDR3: CASSRDRAYEQYF. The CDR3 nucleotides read TGTGCCAGCAGCCGGGACAGGGCCTACGAGCAGTACTTC.

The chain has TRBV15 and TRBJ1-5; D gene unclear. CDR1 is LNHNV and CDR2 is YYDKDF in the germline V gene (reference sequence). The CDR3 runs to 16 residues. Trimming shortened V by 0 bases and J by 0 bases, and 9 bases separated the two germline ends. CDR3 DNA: TGTGCCACCAGCAGAGATGGGCAAAATAGCAATCAGCCCCAGCATTTT. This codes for CATSRDGQNSNQPQHF.

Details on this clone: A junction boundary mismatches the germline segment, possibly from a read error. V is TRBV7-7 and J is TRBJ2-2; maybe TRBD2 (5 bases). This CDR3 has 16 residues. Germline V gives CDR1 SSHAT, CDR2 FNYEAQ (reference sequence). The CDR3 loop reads CASSLGPPAGRRELFF. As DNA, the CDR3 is TGTGCTAGCAGCTTAGGTCCCCCCGCGGGCAGAAGGGAGCTGTTTTTT.

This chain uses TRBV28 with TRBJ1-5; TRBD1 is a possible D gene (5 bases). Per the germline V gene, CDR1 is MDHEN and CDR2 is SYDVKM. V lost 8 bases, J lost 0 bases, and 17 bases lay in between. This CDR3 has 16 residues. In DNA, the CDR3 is TGTGCCAGCGCTCCTATGGGGCAGTATAGCAATCAGCCCCAGCATTTT. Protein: CASAPMGQYSNQPQHF.

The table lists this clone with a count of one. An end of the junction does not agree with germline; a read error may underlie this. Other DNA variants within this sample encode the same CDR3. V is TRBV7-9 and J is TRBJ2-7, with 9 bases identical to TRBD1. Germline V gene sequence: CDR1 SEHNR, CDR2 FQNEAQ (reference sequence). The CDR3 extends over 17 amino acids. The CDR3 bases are TGTGCCAGCAGCTCCCTTGCTACCTGGGACAGGGTTAACGAGCAGTACTTT. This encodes CASSSLATWDRVNEQYF.

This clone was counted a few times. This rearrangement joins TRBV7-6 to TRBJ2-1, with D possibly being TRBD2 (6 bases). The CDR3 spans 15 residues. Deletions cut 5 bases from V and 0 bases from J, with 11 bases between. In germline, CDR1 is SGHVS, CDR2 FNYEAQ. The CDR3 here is CASSTATSSYNEQFF. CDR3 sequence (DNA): TGTGCCAGCAGCACCGCGACTAGCTCCTACAATGAGCAGTTCTTC.

The chain's CDR3 is CASSLERGGNSPLHF. For the CDR3, the DNA is TGTGCCAGCAGCTTGGAGAGGGGAGGTAATTCACCCCTCCACTTT. V is TRBV7-3 and J is TRBJ1-6; D might be TRBD1 (5 bases). Germline CDR1 reads SGHTA; CDR2 reads FQGTGA. Deletions cut 3 bases from V and 6 bases from J, with 12 bases between. The CDR3 covers 15 residues.

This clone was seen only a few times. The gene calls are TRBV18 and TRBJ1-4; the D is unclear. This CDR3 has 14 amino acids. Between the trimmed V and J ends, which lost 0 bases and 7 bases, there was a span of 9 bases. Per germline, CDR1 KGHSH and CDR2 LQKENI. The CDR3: CASSPPRGAEKLFF. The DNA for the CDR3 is TGTGCCAGCTCACCACCCCGAGGTGCTGAAAAACTGTTTTTT.

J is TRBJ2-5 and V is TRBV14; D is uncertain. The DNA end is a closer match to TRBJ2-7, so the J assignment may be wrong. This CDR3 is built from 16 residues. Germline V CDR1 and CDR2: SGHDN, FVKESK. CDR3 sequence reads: CASSQDSRNLPNEQYF. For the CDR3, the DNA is TGTGCCAGCAGCCAAGATTCCAGGAACCTACCTAACGAGCAGTACTTC.

The CDR3 DNA follows: TGTGCCAGCAGCTCTACGAGGGCAGGGGGAACAGATACGCAGTATTTT. Residues: CASSSTRAGGTDTQYF. The rearrangement joins TRBV7-8 to TRBJ2-3; 7 positions match TRBD1. CDR3 length equals 16 residues. Losses at the gene ends were 4 bases for V and 3 bases for J; bases not matched to a gene: 10. Germline V gene data show CDR1 as SGHVS and CDR2 as FQNEAQ.

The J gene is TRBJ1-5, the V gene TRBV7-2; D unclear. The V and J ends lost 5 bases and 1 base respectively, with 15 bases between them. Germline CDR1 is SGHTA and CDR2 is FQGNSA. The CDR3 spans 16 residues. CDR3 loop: CASSPSPGFSNQPQHF. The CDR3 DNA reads TGTGCCAGCAGCCCATCTCCGGGGTTCAGCAATCAGCCCCAGCATTTT.